One sample yielded the 29 T cell receptor beta chains listed below, sequenced in a study (dated by TCRdb to 2013 to 2016). Preparation of the library involved 5' RACE. For sequencing, an Illumina MiSeq was employed. TCRdb ran its own pipeline on the public reads, namely fastp trimming at Q25 and MiXCR clone calling, and kept in-frame beta chains. CDR3 protein sequences are deduplicated, and each keeps its most common genes and DNA. This sample lists about 64,000 distinct CDR3 sequences; approximately 23% were detected once. The top ten hold about 3% of the sample. The sequencing input was memory CD4+ T cells sorted from a lymph node. In the paper's terms, the cell subset or site label means: memory CD4+ T cells, CD4+CD45RO+CD25-. The source of these receptors is a female donor with breast cancer.

This clonotype was recorded a few times. The rearrangement joins TRBV7-2 to TRBJ2-5; D is perhaps TRBD1 or TRBD2 (5 bases each). The germline V gene encodes CDR1 SGHTA and CDR2 FQGNSA. There are 13 residues in the CDR3. V was pared by 4 bases and J by 3 bases, with 9 bases between. The CDR3 here is CASSSGTEETQYF. The CDR3 DNA reads TGTGCCAGCAGCTCAGGGACGGAAGAGACCCAGTACTTC.

This clonotype was seen a handful of times. V and J are TRBV29-1 and TRBJ2-1, with D possibly being TRBD2 (6 bases). V was pared by 1 base and J by 7 bases, with 14 bases between. Germline CDR1 SQVTM, CDR2 ANQGSEA. CDR3 length: 14 amino acids. The CDR3 sequence is CSVEGGDGLNEQFF. CDR3 coding DNA: TGCAGCGTTGAAGGGGGGGACGGACTTAATGAGCAGTTCTTC.

J is TRBJ2-7 and V is TRBV6-2 or TRBV6-3; D unresolved. Germline CDR1 MNHEY, CDR2 SVGEGT. Deletions cut 8 bases from V and 5 bases from J, with 16 bases between. The CDR3 covers 13 residues. DNA for the CDR3: TGTGCCAGCGGCCGTCCCAGTACTGACGAGCAGTACTTC. It encodes CASGRPSTDEQYF.

This clonotype was counted once. This CDR3 fails to terminate in the conserved phenylalanine or tryptophan, so it likely reflects a read error. The CDR3 sequence is CACSVNGIALYGYTS. CDR3 nucleotides: TGTGCCTGCAGTGTTAACGGAATCGCCCTCTATGGCTACACCTCC. J is TRBJ1-2 and V is TRBV6-1; D unclear. Germline V gene data show CDR1 as MNHNS and CDR2 as SASEGT. The CDR3 runs to 15 residues.

To note about this clonotype: This may arise from a read error, as a much more abundant clone is one base away. No conserved phenylalanine or tryptophan is present at the end of the CDR3, so a read error is the likely explanation. The chain carries TRBV6-5 and TRBJ1-1, with D perhaps TRBD1 (5 bases). Germline V gene lookup returns CDR1 MNHEY and CDR2 SVGAGI. V lost 2 bases and J lost 6, with 10 bases in between. The CDR3 is made up of 13 amino acids. In DNA form, the CDR3 reads TGTGCCAGCAGTTACGCTGGCAGGGCTGAAGCTTTCGTT. Residues: CASSYAGRAEAFV.

The chain carries TRBV28 and TRBJ2-2; possibly TRBD1 or TRBD2 for D (5 bases each). Germline V gene lookup returns CDR1 MDHEN and CDR2 SYDVKM. Trimming took off 2 bases at V and 5 bases at J, with 15 bases between the two ends. CDR3 size: 16 residues. The CDR3 region is CASSLGTWVGTGELFF. The CDR3 DNA reads as TGTGCCAGCAGTTTAGGGACCTGGGTTGGTACCGGGGAGCTGTTTTTT.

This clonotype was recorded many times. The V and J genes are TRBV20-1 and TRBJ2-7; no clear D. V was clipped by 3 bases and J by 5 bases, with 14 bases between them. Germline V gene data show CDR1 as DFQATT and CDR2 as SNEGSKA (reference sequence). The CDR3 is 13 residues long. The CDR3 DNA reads TGCAGTGCTAGCGCCTCCCTTTTGGACGAGCAGTACTTC. Amino acid sequence: CSASASLLDEQYF.

This clonotype was observed a few times. The chain recombines TRBV9 with TRBJ2-1, with TRBD2 identical over 10 bases. V shed 6 bases and J 2 bases; nucleotides not matched to a gene: 8. The CDR3 extends over 16 amino acids. CDR1 SGDLS and CDR2 YYNGEE come from the germline V gene. The CDR3 reads CASNRVAGGPYNEQFF. The CDR3, as DNA: TGTGCCAGCAATCGGGTAGCGGGAGGACCCTACAATGAGCAGTTCTTC.

The chain uses TRBV20-1 and TRBJ1-2; no clear D. Germline-derived CDR1 and CDR2 are DFQATT and SNEGSKA (reference sequence). Between the trimmed V and J ends, which lost 6 bases and 5 bases, there was a span of 16 bases. The CDR3 has 13 amino acids. CDR3 sequence (DNA): TGCAGTGCCGATGAAGGGTGGTGGTATGGCTACACCTTC. It translates to CSADEGWWYGYTF.

The sample holds a few counts of this clonotype. V is TRBV7-2 and J is TRBJ2-1; TRBD2 is a possible D gene (6 bases). Germline assignment: CDR1 SGHTA and CDR2 FQGNSA. Trimming removed 5 bases at V and 5 bases at J, with 19 bases between. This CDR3 is 16 amino acids long. CDR3 coding DNA: TGTGCCAGCAGCCCTCTGGGCGGGATACTAAACAATGAGCAGTTCTTC. Residues: CASSPLGGILNNEQFF.

The rearrangement uses TRBV7-2 and TRBJ1-2; D perhaps matches TRBD1 (5 bases). Trimming pared 2 bases from V and 6 bases from J, leaving 7 bases between. The CDR3 extends over 12 amino acids. From germline, CDR1 is SGHTA and CDR2 FQGNSA. The DNA of the CDR3 is TGTGCCAGCAGCTTAACGGGGGATGGCTACACCTTC. Residues: CASSLTGDGYTF.

This clonotype has ten or more counts. The V call is TRBV5-1, the J call TRBJ2-3; D is unresolved. The V gene lost 4 bases and the J gene lost 2 bases, with 11 bases spanning the gap. Looked up from germline, CDR1 is SGHRS and CDR2 is YFSETQ. CDR3 size: 14 residues. The CDR3 loop is CASSRIGLTDTQYF. The CDR3 DNA is TGCGCCAGCAGCCGTATTGGCCTCACAGATACGCAGTATTTT.

The chain carries TRBV21-1 and TRBJ1-6; the table gives TRBD1 as D, unverified against the DNA. TRBV21-1 is a pseudogene locus. The CDR3 runs to 16 residues. For the CDR3, the DNA is TGTGCCAGCAGCAAAGTTTATGGGACGGACCATTCACCCCTCCACTTT. The encoded protein is CASSKVYGTDHSPLHF.

In its sample, this clonotype was seen a few times. The V gene is TRBV12-3 or TRBV12-4, the J gene TRBJ1-1; tentative D call: TRBD1 (6 bases). CDR3 size: 12 residues. V was clipped by 6 bases and J by 4 bases, with 9 bases between them. The CDR3 bases are TGTGCCAGCAGGGGGGGCTTCACTGAAGCTTTCTTT. This gives the protein CASRGGFTEAFF.

This clonotype was seen only once. This clone may be a read error of a much larger clone one base away. The genes are TRBV7-2 and TRBJ1-4, with D possibly TRBD1 on 5 matching bases. CDR3 length: 15 amino acids. Deletions cut 5 bases from V and 3 bases from J, with 13 bases between. In germline, CDR1 is SGHTA, CDR2 FQGNSA. The CDR3, as DNA: TGTGCCAGCAGCCCCTTCGGGACTGCTAATGAAAAACTGTTTTTT. It translates to CASSPFGTANEKLFF.

This clonotype showed up many times. This chain links TRBV20-1 with TRBJ2-3; D may be TRBD2 (6 bases). V was shortened by 6 bases and J by 4 bases, with 14 bases between the two germline ends. This CDR3 comprises 13 residues. Germline loops: CDR1 DFQATT, CDR2 SNEGSKA (reference sequence). The CDR3 loop reads CSASSGGADTQYF. The CDR3 bases are TGCAGTGCAAGCTCCGGGGGTGCAGATACGCAGTATTTT.

This clonotype was seen ten or more times. The chain has TRBV24-1 and TRBJ2-3; D is unclear. Trimming cost V 5 bases and J 4 bases, with 3 bases left between them. The CDR3 has 11 residues. CDR1 and CDR2 from the germline V gene are KGHDR and SFDVKD. For the CDR3, the DNA is TGTGCCACCAGTGTCGCAGATACGCAGTATTTT. Residues: CATSVADTQYF.

A few counts support this clonotype. This rearrangement joins TRBV20-1 to TRBJ2-2; a weak D match, TRBD2 (5 bases). Germline V gene lookup returns CDR1 DFQATT and CDR2 SNEGSKA (reference sequence). V was cut by 3 bases and J by 7 bases, with 12 bases left in between. CDR3 length: 13 amino acids. The CDR3 DNA follows: TGCAGTGCTAGGGGCGGGTACGACGGGGAGCTGTTTTTT. Encoded protein: CSARGGYDGELFF.

This clonotype has only a few counts. The chain carries TRBV20-1 and TRBJ2-3; possible D gene TRBD1, 5 bases. Germline CDR1 and CDR2: DFQATT and SNEGSKA (reference sequence). The CDR3 totals 18 residues. V was shortened by 0 bases and J by 1 base, with 20 bases between the two germline ends. The CDR3 DNA is TGCAGTGCTAGAGAGGGGCTCTTTAGCAAAGGTGGCACAGATACGCAGTATTTT. This sequence encodes CSAREGLFSKGGTDTQYF.

V is TRBV7-9 and J is TRBJ2-3; 11 nucleotides agree with TRBD1. After removal of 5 bases from V and 10 bases from J, the junction contained 11 bases not matched to a gene. This CDR3 comprises 15 residues. In germline, CDR1 is SEHNR, CDR2 FQNEAQ (reference sequence). CDR3 nucleotides: TGTGCCAGCAGCCCTCACCGGACAGGGGGCGGGGCGCAGTATTTT. It encodes CASSPHRTGGGAQYF.

J is TRBJ1-5 and V is TRBV24-1, with D maybe TRBD1 (5 bases). CDR1 KGHDR and CDR2 SFDVKD come from the germline V gene. The CDR3 runs 18 residues. V gave up 3 bases and J gave up 0 bases, with 17 bases separating them. In DNA, the CDR3 is TGTGCCACCAGTGATGGGGTGCAGGGTAGTGGTAGCAATCAGCCCCAGCATTTT. Translating gives CATSDGVQGSGSNQPQHF.

The rearrangement joins TRBV5-1 to TRBJ2-1; 10 bases align to TRBD2. After removal of 0 bases from V and 8 bases from J, the junction contained 5 bases not matched to a gene. This CDR3 region has 15 residues. CDR1 and CDR2 from the germline V gene are SGHRS and YFSETQ. The CDR3 coding sequence is TGCGCCAGCAGCTTGGTTCTAGCGGGAGATGATGAGCAGTTCTTC. This encodes CASSLVLAGDDEQFF.

Concerning this clonotype itself: One end of the junction does not line up with germline, which may come from a read error. The rearrangement links TRBV7-9 to TRBJ2-2; D remains unclear. Germline assignment: CDR1 SEHNR and CDR2 FQNEAQ (reference sequence). CDR3 size: 18 residues. In DNA form, the CDR3 reads TGTGCCAACAGCAAGTCCCGGATTGAGGTTACGAACACCGGGGAGCTGTTTTTT. This gives the protein CANSKSRIEVTNTGELFF.

On this clonotype: Since the CDR3 does not end with the conserved phenylalanine or tryptophan, this likely comes from a read error. The chain is built from TRBV5-1 and TRBJ2-3; D unresolved. V was clipped by 7 bases and J by 1 base, with 13 bases between them. The CDR3 spans 14 residues. CDR1 is SGHRS, CDR2 YFSETQ, per germline. In DNA form, the CDR3 reads TGCGCCAGCCAAAGATCTCGGGGCACAGATACGCAGTATCTT. Amino acids: CASQRSRGTDTQYL.

A few counts support this clonotype. The chain is built from TRBV5-6 and TRBJ1-1; TRBD1 agrees at 9 bases. Germline lookup yields CDR1 SGHDT and CDR2 YYEEEE. Trimming took 2 bases from V and 11 from J; bases not matched to a gene: 10. The CDR3 covers 14 residues. The CDR3: CASSLTPWDRVAFF. The CDR3, as DNA: TGTGCCAGCAGCTTAACGCCCTGGGACAGGGTCGCTTTCTTT.

The chain is built from TRBV4-2 and TRBJ1-2; D unclear. The germline V gene encodes CDR1 LGHNA and CDR2 YNFKEQ. The CDR3 length is 15 residues. The V gene lost 1 base and the J gene lost 7 bases, with 16 bases spanning the gap. CDR3 in amino acids: CASSQGTIEWGGYTF. The CDR3 coding sequence is TGTGCCAGCAGCCAAGGGACCATCGAATGGGGTGGCTACACCTTC.

This clonotype occurred a few times. V usage is TRBV5-1 and J usage is TRBJ1-1, with 7 bases matching TRBD1. The length of the CDR3 is 15 residues. Germline values: CDR1 SGHRS, CDR2 YFSETQ. Trimming took 3 bases from V and 1 from J; bases not matched to a gene: 6. CDR3 in amino acids: CASSSVGQPNTEAFF. CDR3 sequence (DNA): TGCGCCAGCAGCTCCGTGGGACAGCCGAACACTGAAGCTTTCTTT.

As concerns this clonotype: This may arise from a read error, as a much more abundant clone is one base away. The rearrangement links TRBV7-2 to TRBJ2-5, with TRBD2 identical over 10 bases. Germline CDR1 SGHTA, CDR2 FQGNSA. This CDR3 has 15 residues. Trimming removed 5 bases from V and 9 bases from J; junction bases left unmatched: 12. CDR3 nucleotide sequence: TGTGCCAGCAGCCCAGACTCAGCGGGAGGGGGGGCCCAGTACTTC. Protein product: CASSPDSAGGGAQYF. The full variable domain, rest sourced from reference TRBV7-2 and TRBJ2-5, is GAGVSQSPSNKVTEKGKDVELRCDPISGHTALYWYRQSLGQGLEFLIYFQGNSAPDKSGLPSDRFSAERTGGSVSTLTIQRTQQEDSAVYLCASSPDSAGGGAQYFGPGTRLLVL.

There are many counts of this clonotype. The chain is built from TRBV6-2 or TRBV6-3 and TRBJ2-4; D is possibly TRBD2 (5 bases). Germline V gene data show CDR1 as MNHEY and CDR2 as SVGEGT. The V end was cut by 6 bases, the J end by 6 bases, with 12 bases between. The CDR3 runs 13 residues. CDR3 coding DNA: TGTGCCAGCAGCTTACGGGGTGCAAACATTCAGTACTTC. Translation gives CASSLRGANIQYF.